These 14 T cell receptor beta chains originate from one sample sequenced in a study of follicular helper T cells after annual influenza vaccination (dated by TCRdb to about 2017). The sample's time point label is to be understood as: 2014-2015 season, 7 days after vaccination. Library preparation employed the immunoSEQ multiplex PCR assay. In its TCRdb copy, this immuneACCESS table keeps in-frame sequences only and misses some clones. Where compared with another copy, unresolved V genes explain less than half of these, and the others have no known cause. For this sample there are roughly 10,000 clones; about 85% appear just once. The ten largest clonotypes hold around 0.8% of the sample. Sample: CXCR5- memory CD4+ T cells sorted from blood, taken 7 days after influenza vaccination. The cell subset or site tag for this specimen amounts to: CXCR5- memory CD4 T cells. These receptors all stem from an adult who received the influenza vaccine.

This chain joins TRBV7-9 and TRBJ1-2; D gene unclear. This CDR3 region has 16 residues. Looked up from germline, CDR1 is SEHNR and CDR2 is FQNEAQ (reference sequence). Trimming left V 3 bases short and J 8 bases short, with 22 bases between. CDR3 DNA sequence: TGTGCCAGCAGCTTCGAAAGCTCCTACCATGTTATGGGCTACACCTTC. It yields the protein CASSFESSYHVMGYTF.

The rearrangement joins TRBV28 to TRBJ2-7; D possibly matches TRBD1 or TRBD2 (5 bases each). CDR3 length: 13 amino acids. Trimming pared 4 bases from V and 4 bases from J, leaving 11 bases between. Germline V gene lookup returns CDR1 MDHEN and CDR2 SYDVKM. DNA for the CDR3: TGTGCCAGCAGTTCCGGGGCCCCGTACGAGCAGTACTTC. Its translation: CASSSGAPYEQYF.

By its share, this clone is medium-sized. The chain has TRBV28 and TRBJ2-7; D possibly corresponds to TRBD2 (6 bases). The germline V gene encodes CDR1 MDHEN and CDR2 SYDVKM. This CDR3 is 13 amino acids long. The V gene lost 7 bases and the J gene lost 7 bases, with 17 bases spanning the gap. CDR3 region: CASKVSAGLEQYF. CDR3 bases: TGTGCCAGCAAGGTATCGGCGGGATTGGAGCAGTACTTC.

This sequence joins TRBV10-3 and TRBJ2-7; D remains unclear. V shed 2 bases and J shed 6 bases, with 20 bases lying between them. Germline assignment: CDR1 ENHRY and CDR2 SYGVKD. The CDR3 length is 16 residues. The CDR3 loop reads CAISETLPPDAGEQYF. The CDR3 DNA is TGTGCCATCAGTGAGACACTGCCGCCGGACGCCGGCGAGCAGTACTTC.

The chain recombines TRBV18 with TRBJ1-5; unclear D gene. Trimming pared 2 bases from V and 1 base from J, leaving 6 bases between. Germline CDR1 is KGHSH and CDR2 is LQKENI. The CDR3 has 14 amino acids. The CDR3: CASSPGISNQPQHF. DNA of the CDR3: TGTGCCAGCTCACCAGGGATAAGCAATCAGCCCCAGCATTTT.

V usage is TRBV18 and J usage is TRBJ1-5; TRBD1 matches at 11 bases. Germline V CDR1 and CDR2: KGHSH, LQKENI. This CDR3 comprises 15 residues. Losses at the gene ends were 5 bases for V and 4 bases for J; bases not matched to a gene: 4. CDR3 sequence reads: CASSSGQGANQPQHF. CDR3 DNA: TGTGCCAGCTCATCAGGACAGGGGGCTAATCAGCCCCAGCATTTT.

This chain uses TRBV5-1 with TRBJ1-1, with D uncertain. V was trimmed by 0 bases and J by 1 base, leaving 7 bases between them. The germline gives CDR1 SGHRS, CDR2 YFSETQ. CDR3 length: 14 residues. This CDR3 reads CASSLDPGNTEAFF. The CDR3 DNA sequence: TGCGCCAGCAGCTTGGATCCTGGGAACACTGAAGCTTTCTTT.

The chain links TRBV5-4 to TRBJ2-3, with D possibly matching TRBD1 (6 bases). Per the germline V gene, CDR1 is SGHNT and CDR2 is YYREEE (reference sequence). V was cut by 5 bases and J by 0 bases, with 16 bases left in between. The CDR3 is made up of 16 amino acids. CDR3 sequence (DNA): TGTGCCAGCAGGGATGGATTGAGGGGGAGCACAGATACGCAGTATTTT. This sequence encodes CASRDGLRGSTDTQYF. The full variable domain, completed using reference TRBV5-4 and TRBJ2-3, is ETGVTQSPTHLIKTRGQQVTLRCSSQSGHNTVSWYQQALGQGPQFIFQYYREEENGRGNFPPRFSGLQFPNYSSELNVNALELDDSALYLCASRDGLRGSTDTQYFGPGTRLTVL.

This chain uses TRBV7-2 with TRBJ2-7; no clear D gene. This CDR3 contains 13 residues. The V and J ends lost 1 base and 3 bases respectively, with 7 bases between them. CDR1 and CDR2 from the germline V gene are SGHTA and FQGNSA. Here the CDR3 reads CASSLDGSYEQYF. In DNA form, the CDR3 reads TGTGCCAGCAGCTTAGATGGCAGCTACGAGCAGTACTTC. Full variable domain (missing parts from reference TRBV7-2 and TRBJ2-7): GAGVSQSPSNKVTEKGKDVELRCDPISGHTALYWYRQSLGQGLEFLIYFQGNSAPDKSGLPSDRFSAERTGGSVSTLTIQRTQQEDSAVYLCASSLDGSYEQYFGPGTRLTVT.

This CDR3 reads CASSVGLYNEQFF. The CDR3 DNA reads as TGTGCCAGCAGTGTGGGGCTCTACAATGAGCAGTTCTTC. The rearrangement joins TRBV2 to TRBJ2-1; tentatively, D is TRBD1 (5 bases). Trimming pared 4 bases from V and 3 bases from J, leaving 7 bases between. CDR1 and CDR2 (germline): SNHLY, FYNNEI. CDR3 size: 13 residues.

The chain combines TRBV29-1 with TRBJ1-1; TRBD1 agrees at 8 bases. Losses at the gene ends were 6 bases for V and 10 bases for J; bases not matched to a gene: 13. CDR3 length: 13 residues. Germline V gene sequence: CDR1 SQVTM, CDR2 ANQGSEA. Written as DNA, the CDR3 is TGCAGCGTCGCAGACAGGGGAGGTCGGCGAGCTTTCTTT. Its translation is CSVADRGGRRAFF.

CDR3 sequence reads: CASSLGTSGNTDTQYF. The CDR3 DNA reads TGTGCCAGCAGCTTAGGTACTAGCGGGAACACAGATACGCAGTATTTT. This chain uses TRBV11-3 with TRBJ2-3; 10 nucleotides match TRBD2. Germline V gene data show CDR1 as SGHNT and CDR2 as YENEEA. The trim removed 1 base at V and 2 bases at J, leaving 3 bases unmatched. This CDR3 is 16 amino acids long.

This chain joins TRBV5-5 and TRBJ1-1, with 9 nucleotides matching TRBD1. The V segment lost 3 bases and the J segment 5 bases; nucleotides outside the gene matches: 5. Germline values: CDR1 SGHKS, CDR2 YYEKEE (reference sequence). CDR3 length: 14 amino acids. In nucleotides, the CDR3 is TGTGCCAGCAGCTCGACAGGGGGTAGGACTGAAGCTTTCTTT. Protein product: CASSSTGGRTEAFF.

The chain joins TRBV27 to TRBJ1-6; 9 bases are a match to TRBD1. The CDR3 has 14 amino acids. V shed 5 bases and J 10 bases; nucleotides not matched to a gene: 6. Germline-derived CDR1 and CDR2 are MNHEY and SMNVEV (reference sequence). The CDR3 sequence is CASSPDRGNSPLHF. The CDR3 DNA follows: TGTGCCAGCAGTCCGGACAGGGGAAACTCACCCCTCCACTTT.